This TCR beta chain was identified in a study of STAT3 mutations in large granular lymphocyte leukemia. Study-wide findings and caveats: At least one immunodominant TCR beta clonotype appeared in every T-cell large granular lymphocyte leukemia patient.

Libraries were prepared by immunoSEQ multiplex PCR; TCRdb keeps only in-frame clonotypes and omits some of them. Here the sample spans some 10,000 clones, 88% being singletons. As for this clone: Its antigen is as yet unknown.

The sequencing sample was made of peripheral blood mononuclear cells. This clonotype was obtained from a man aged 60 to 75 with T-cell large granular lymphocyte leukemia. Some clones in this sample may be carry-over from other donors' samples.

The CDR3 nucleotides read TGTGCCAGCAGTCCCAGGGACCGGGGTGGCTACACCTTC. Amino acids: CASSPRDRGGYTF. V gene TRBV6-5 combines with J gene TRBJ1-2; TRBD1 might be the D (5 bases). V lost 5 bases to trimming and J lost 7 bases, with 14 bases between them. This CDR3 spans 13 amino acids. Germline V gene sequence: CDR1 MNHEY, CDR2 SVGAGI.